Described below is a single TCR beta chain sequence and its context. This record comes from a study of blood T cell repertoires in COVID-19. Turning to the study itself: In each case, the material was cDNA or gDNA derived from T cells, B-cell-depleted T cells, or PBMCs.

Authors' data handling: Amplifying reference gene primers gave estimates of nucleated cell counts. Assay: immunoSEQ multiplex PCR; the TCRdb copy retains only in-frame clones and omits some. Clone size and V and J calls were adopted from that table, with D and trimming inferred from the DNA. The sample lists some 250,000 clones, about 80% occurring once. This CDR3 contains 15 residues. Germline CDR1 SGHRS, CDR2 YFSETQ. Unmatched junction bases numbered 3, after V lost 2 bases and J lost 2 bases. The sequenced sample consisted of peripheral blood. The receptor comes from a woman older than 75 with acute or convalescent COVID-19. The rearrangement links TRBV5-1 to TRBJ2-1, with 8 bases identical to TRBD2. The CDR3 spells CASSLLAETYNEQFF. CDR3 sequence (DNA): TGCGCCAGCAGCTTACTAGCGGAGACCTACAATGAGCAGTTCTTC.